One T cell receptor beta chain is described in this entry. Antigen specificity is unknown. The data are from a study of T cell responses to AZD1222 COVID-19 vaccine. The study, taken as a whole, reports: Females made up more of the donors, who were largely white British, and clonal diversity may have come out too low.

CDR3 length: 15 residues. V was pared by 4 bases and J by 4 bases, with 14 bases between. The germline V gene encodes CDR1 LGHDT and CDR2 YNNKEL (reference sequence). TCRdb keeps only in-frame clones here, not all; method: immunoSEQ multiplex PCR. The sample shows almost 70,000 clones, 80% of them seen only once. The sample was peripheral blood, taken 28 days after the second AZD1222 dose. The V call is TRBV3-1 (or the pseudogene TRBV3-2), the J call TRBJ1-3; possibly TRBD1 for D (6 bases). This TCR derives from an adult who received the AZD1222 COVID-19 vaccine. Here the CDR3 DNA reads TGTGCCAGCAGCCCCACAGGGAGTTCGGGAAACACCATATATTTT. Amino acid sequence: CASSPTGSSGNTIYF.